This T cell receptor beta chain was found in a study of blood T cell repertoires in COVID-19. Turning to the study itself: There were acute and convalescent COVID-19 samples, and they came from the United States, Italy and Spain. PBMCs, B-cell-depleted T cells, or T cells were the source of the cDNA or gDNA that made up the material.

The V and J ends lost 3 bases and 0 bases, in that order; junction bases with no gene match: 5. This CDR3 has 15 amino acids. Germline V gives CDR1 SGDLS, CDR2 YYNGEE. Study processing details: Estimation of nucleated cell counts was performed using reference gene primer amplification. Sequencing was performed with immunoSEQ multiplex PCR; in TCRdb, only in-frame clones are kept and a portion is missing. The V and J calls and clone size were taken over from that table, and D and trimming were inferred from the DNA. The top ten clones hold 5% of a sample with approximately 280,000 clones, roughly 80% of them seen once.

The chain couples TRBV9 to TRBJ1-1, with TRBD1 matching over 7 bases. The sequenced material came from PBMCs or T cells enriched from blood (not recorded which). The sequence was collected from a man aged 35-49 years who had been exposed to COVID-19. CDR3 bases: TGTGCCAGCAGCGCACAGGGGAGGATGAACACTGAAGCTTTCTTT. This codes for CASSAQGRMNTEAFF.